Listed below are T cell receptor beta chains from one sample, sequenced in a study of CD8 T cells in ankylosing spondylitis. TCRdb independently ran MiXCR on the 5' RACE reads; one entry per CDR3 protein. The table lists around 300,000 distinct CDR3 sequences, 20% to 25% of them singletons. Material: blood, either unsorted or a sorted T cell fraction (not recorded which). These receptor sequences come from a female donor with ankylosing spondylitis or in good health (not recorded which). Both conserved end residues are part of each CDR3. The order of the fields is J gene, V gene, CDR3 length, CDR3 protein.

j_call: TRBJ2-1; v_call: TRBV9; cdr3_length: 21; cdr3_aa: CASSVVAGGRLARGSYNEQFF
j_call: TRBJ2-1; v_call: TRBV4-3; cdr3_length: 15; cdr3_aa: CASSQYLRPLTRQFF
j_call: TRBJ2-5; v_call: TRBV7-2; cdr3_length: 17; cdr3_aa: CASSPPRAGGPEETQYF
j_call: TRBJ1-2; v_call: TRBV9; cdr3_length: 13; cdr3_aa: CASSETVNYGYTF
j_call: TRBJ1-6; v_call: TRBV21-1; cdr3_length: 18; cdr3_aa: CASLGEEKSCTYNSPLHF
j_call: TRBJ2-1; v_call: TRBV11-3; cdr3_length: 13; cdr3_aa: CASSPGPAREQFF
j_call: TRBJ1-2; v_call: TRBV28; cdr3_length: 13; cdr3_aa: CASSSGSLYVYTF
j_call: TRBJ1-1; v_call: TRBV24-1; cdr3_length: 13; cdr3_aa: CATSGRSGTEAFF
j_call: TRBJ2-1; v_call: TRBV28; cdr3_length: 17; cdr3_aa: CASRSSSGSRSYNEQFF
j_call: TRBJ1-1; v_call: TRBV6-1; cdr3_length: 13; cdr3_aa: CASSEGGTGTAFF
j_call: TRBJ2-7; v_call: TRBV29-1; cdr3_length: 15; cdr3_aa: CSVARSAGSSYEQYF
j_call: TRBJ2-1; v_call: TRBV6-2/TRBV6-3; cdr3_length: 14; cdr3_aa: CASSYPGTYNEQFF
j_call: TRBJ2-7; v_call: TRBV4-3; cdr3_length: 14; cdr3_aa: CASSQDVNWGEQYF
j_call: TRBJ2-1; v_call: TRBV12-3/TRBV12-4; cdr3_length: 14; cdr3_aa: CASSLSITSTEQFF
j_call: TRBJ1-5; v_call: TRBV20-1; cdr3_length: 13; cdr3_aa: CSARDSSNQPQHF
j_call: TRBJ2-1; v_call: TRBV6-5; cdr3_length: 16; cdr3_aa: CASSYRGRGTYNEQFF
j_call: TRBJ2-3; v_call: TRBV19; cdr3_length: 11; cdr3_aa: CASSSQDTQYF
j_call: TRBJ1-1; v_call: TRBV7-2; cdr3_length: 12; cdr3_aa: CASSRVATEAFF
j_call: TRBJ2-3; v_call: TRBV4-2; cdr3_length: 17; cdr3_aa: CASSQGGTRGSIGTQYF
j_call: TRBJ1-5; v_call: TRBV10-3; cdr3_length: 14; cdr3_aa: CAIGDRDSNQPQHF
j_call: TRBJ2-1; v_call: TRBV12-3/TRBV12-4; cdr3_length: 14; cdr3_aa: CASSRTEGFHEQFF
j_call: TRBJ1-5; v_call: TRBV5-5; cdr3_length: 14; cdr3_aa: CASSLPGGGQPQHF
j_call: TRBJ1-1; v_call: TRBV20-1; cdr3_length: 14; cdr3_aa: CRTRDGTANTEAFF
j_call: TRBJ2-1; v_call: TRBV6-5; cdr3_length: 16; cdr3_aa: CASSYVRASSYNEQFF
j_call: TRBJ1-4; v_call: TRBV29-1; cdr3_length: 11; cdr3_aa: CSVSYGEKLFF
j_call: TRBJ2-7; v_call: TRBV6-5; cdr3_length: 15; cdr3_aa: CASSYSGQSSYKQYF
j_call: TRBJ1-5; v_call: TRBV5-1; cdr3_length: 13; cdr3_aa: CASSISGGQPQHF
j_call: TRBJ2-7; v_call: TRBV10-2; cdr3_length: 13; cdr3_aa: CASKGTSLGGQYF
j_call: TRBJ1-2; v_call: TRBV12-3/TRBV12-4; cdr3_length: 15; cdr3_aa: CASSLDGASTYGYTF
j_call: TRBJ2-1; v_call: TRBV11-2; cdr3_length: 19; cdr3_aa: CASSGRQGRSSGRGNEQFF
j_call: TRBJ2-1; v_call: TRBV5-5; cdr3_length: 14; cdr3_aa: CASSLGRLANEQFF
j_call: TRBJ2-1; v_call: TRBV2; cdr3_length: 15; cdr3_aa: CASSVAGGPYNEQFF
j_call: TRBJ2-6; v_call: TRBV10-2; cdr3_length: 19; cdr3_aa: CASSERWGIGVAGANVLTF
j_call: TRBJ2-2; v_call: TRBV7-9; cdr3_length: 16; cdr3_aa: CASSRPSGRGHGELFF
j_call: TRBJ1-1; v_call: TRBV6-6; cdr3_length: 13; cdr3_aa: CATGQGESTEAFF
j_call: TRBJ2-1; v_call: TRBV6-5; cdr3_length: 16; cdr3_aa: CASSYSLGQGAIEQFF
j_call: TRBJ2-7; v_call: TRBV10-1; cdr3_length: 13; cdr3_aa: CASSLFTSDEQYF
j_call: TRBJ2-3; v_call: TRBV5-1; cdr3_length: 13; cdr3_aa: CASSFTGEHTQYF
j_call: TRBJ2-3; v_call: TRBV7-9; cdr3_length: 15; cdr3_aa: CASSNGRIGTDTQYF
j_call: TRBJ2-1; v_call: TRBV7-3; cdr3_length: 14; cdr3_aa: CASSTGGIRNEQFF
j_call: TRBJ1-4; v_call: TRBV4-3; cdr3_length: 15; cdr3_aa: CASSQELGSGEKLFF